These 27 T cell receptor beta chains share one sample of origin, sequenced in a study of regulatory T cells in long-lasting Graves disease. Building of the TCR beta libraries involved iRepertoire HTBI primers and Arm-PCR of CDR3 regions. Each CDR3 protein gets one entry after TCRdb re-called the multiplex PCR reads with MiXCR. The table includes approximately 290,000 distinct CDR3 sequences, around 20% detected once. Time point meaning: persistent/refractory GD, antithyroid drugs over 5 years with positive TRAb. Preparation of the TCR library used RNA extracted from PBMCs. Sample: peripheral blood mononuclear cells (PBMCs), taken when the disease was refractory, from a patient treated with antithyroid drugs. The receptor set was obtained from a female donor with Graves disease.

The chain uses TRBV3-1 and TRBJ2-7; TRBD2 matches 15 bases. The V and J ends lost 3 bases and 4 bases, in that order; junction bases with no gene match: 7. This CDR3 contains 17 residues. Germline V gives CDR1 LGHDT, CDR2 YNNKEL (reference sequence). CDR3 DNA sequence: TGTGCCAGCAGCCAGGTGGGACTAGCGGGAGGACAATACGAGCAGTACTTC. It codes for CASSQVGLAGGQYEQYF.

This clonotype was picked up many times. The rearrangement joins TRBV7-8 to TRBJ2-5; 13 bases match TRBD2. The CDR3 is 16 amino acids. Per the germline V gene, CDR1 is SGHVS and CDR2 is FQNEAQ. With 8 bases clipped from V and 1 base from J, the junction kept 7 bases outside the gene matches. The CDR3 DNA sequence: TGTGCCAGCCGGGGACTAGCGGGGACACTCCAAGAGACCCAGTACTTC. Amino acid sequence: CASRGLAGTLQETQYF. Full variable domain (remainder filled in from reference TRBV7-8 and TRBJ2-5): GAGVSQSPRYKVAKRGQDVALRCDPISGHVSLFWYQQALGQGPEFLTYFQNEAQLDKSGLPSDRFFAERPEGSVSTLKIQRTQQEDSAVYLCASRGLAGTLQETQYFGPGTRLLVL.

This clonotype was detected only a few times. The chain recombines TRBV20-1 with TRBJ2-5, with a possible D match to TRBD1 (6 bases). The germline CDR1 and CDR2 sequences are DFQATT and SNEGSKA (reference sequence). V lost 0 bases and J lost 5, with 13 bases in between. The CDR3 covers 14 residues. The CDR3 loop is CSARELTGGETQYF. In nucleotides, the CDR3 is TGCAGTGCTAGAGAGTTGACAGGCGGCGAGACCCAGTACTTC.

A few counts support this clonotype. The chain links TRBV5-1 to TRBJ1-1; D gene unclear. Germline V gives CDR1 SGHRS, CDR2 YFSETQ. V gave up 0 bases and J gave up 4 bases, with 7 bases separating them. CDR3 length equals 13 residues. CDR3 bases: TGCGCCAGCAGCTTGGATCCAATCACTGAAGCTTTCTTT. Translated, it gives CASSLDPITEAFF.

Details on this clonotype: Just one base apart from a much larger clone, this may be a read error. The chain carries TRBV28 and TRBJ2-2, with 7 bases fitting TRBD2. V shed 8 bases and J 2 bases; nucleotides not matched to a gene: 5. Germline CDR1 is MDHEN and CDR2 is SYDVKM. This CDR3 comprises 14 residues. CDR3 coding DNA: TGTGCCAGCCGGGGCGGGGGTAACACCGGGGAGCTGTTTTTT. Its translation: CASRGGGNTGELFF.

This clonotype has only a few counts. The chain employs TRBV7-9 and TRBJ2-3; no definite D call. Trimming stripped 5 bases from V and 4 bases from J, with 7 bases between. The CDR3 runs 12 residues. Germline V gene data show CDR1 as SEHNR and CDR2 as FQNEAQ (reference sequence). The CDR3 is CASSPTADTQYF. The CDR3 DNA reads TGTGCCAGCAGCCCCACGGCAGATACGCAGTATTTT.

This clonotype appeared many times. The CDR3 region is CASSLWQLNTEAFF. CDR3 nucleotides: TGTGCCAGCAGTTTGTGGCAGTTGAACACTGAAGCTTTCTTT. This chain links TRBV12-3 or TRBV12-4 with TRBJ1-1, with D unresolved. This CDR3 comprises 14 residues. Trimming shortened V by 3 bases and J by 0 bases, and 8 bases separated the two germline ends.

The chain is built from TRBV7-8 and TRBJ1-3; maybe TRBD1 (5 bases). Trimming cost V 3 bases and J 2 bases, with 8 bases left between them. CDR3 length equals 14 residues. Germline CDR1 is SGHVS and CDR2 is FQNEAQ. The CDR3: CASSFLTAGNTIYF. CDR3 coding DNA: TGTGCCAGCAGCTTCCTGACAGCTGGAAACACCATATATTTT.

This clonotype was recorded many times. The rearrangement uses TRBV2 and TRBJ1-2; D unresolved. V was trimmed by 4 bases and J by 6 bases, leaving 9 bases between them. The CDR3 totals 12 residues. CDR1 is SNHLY and CDR2 is FYNNEI in the germline V gene. CDR3 amino acids: CASSGLDNGYTF. The CDR3 DNA reads TGTGCCAGCAGTGGTCTCGACAATGGCTACACCTTC.

Many counts were recorded for this clonotype. The chain couples TRBV7-8 to TRBJ2-5; D possibly corresponds to TRBD2 (5 bases). The CDR3 length is 14 residues. Trimming took off 6 bases at V and 3 bases at J, with 14 bases between the two ends. Germline values: CDR1 SGHVS, CDR2 FQNEAQ. The CDR3 here is CASSFGWGEETQYF. DNA for the CDR3: TGTGCCAGCAGTTTCGGATGGGGAGAAGAGACCCAGTACTTC.

This clonotype was picked up a small number of times. This chain joins TRBV28 and TRBJ2-7, with D possibly matching TRBD1 (6 bases). The CDR3 loop spans 13 amino acids. V gave up 5 bases and J gave up 2 bases, with 10 bases separating them. CDR1 and CDR2 from the germline V gene are MDHEN and SYDVKM. CDR3 bases: TGTGCCAGCAGTCCGGACAGCCCCTACGAGCAGTACTTC. This gives the protein CASSPDSPYEQYF. The whole variable domain, remainder taken from reference TRBV28 and TRBJ2-7, is DVKVTQSSRYLVKRTGEKVFLECVQDMDHENMFWYRQDPGLGLRLIYFSYDVKMKEKGDIPEGYSVSREKKERFSLILESASTNQTSMYLCASSPDSPYEQYFGPGTRLTVT.

V is TRBV2 and J is TRBJ2-7; 10 positions agree with TRBD1. This CDR3 contains 15 residues. V lost 6 bases, J lost 3 bases, and 8 bases stayed unmatched. Germline CDR1 is SNHLY and CDR2 is FYNNEI. In nucleotides, the CDR3 is TGTGCCAGCAGCCCCACCCGGGACAGGGGCTACGAGCAGTACTTC. Its protein product is CASSPTRDRGYEQYF.

Ten or more counts support this clonotype. This chain connects TRBV3-1 to TRBJ1-4; D is possibly TRBD1 (5 bases). This CDR3 contains 16 residues. The germline V gene encodes CDR1 LGHDT and CDR2 YNNKEL (reference sequence). The ends were cut back, 3 bases at V and 6 bases at J, with 17 bases in the middle. Here the CDR3 reads CASSHRGTADYEKLFF. As DNA, the CDR3 is TGTGCCAGCAGCCACAGAGGGACTGCGGATTATGAAAAACTGTTTTTT.

Comment on this clonotype: The junction departs from the called germline gene at one end, perhaps through a read error. The chain has TRBV20-1 and TRBJ1-1, with D unresolved. This CDR3 is 13 amino acids long. Germline V lookup: CDR1 DFQATT, CDR2 SNEGSKA (reference sequence). This CDR3 is CSAKAPGNAEAFF. DNA for the CDR3: TGCAGTGCTAAGGCCCCCGGGAACGCTGAAGCTTTCTTT.

This rearrangement joins TRBV5-1 to TRBJ1-2; possible D gene TRBD1, 5 bases. The V gene lost 0 bases and the J gene lost 3 bases, with 15 bases spanning the gap. The CDR3 spans 16 residues. Germline V gene sequence: CDR1 SGHRS, CDR2 YFSETQ. Here the CDR3 DNA reads TGCGCCAGCAGCTTGGTTAGGGCGGGGGACCACTATGGCTACACCTTC. It yields the protein CASSLVRAGDHYGYTF.

This clonotype occurred once. One junction end disagrees with the germline gene, perhaps due to a read error. This chain uses TRBV11-2 with TRBJ2-5; 13 bases are shared with TRBD2. Germline CDR1 is SGHAT and CDR2 is FQNNGV. This CDR3 has 16 residues. This chain's CDR3 is CTSSFRLAGGAETQYF. DNA of the CDR3: TGTACCAGCAGCTTTAGACTAGCGGGAGGAGCCGAGACCCAGTACTTC.

This clonotype was seen at least ten times. This chain uses TRBV28 with TRBJ1-1, with a weak D call TRBD1 (5 bases). This CDR3 region has 14 residues. Trimming left V 2 bases short and J 11 bases short, with 18 bases between. The V gene's germline CDR1 is MDHEN and CDR2 SYDVKM. In DNA, the CDR3 is TGTGCCAGCAGTTTAGGCGCGGGGCGGCGGGGGGCTTTCTTT. Its protein is CASSLGAGRRGAFF.

In the case of this clonotype: One base away lies a much larger clone, so this may be a sequencing read error. The rearrangement uses TRBV3-1 and TRBJ2-5; D is uncertain. Germline V gene sequence: CDR1 LGHDT, CDR2 YNNKEL (reference sequence). This CDR3 region has 14 residues. V shed 4 bases and J shed 7 bases, with 16 bases lying between them. The CDR3, as DNA: TGTGCCAGCAGCCCAAATGTGAATTCCGGGACCCAGTACTTC. Translation: CASSPNVNSGTQYF.

This clonotype was seen repeatedly, ten times or more. CDR3 in amino acids: CASSYLTGGPGETQYF. Here the CDR3 DNA reads TGTGCCAGCAGTTATTTAACGGGAGGACCCGGGGAGACCCAGTACTTC. The chain has TRBV6-5 and TRBJ2-5; TRBD2 aligns across 7 bases. Germline-derived CDR1 and CDR2 are MNHEY and SVGAGI. There are 16 residues in the CDR3. Germline trimming cut 3 bases from V and 5 bases from J; bases unmatched to any gene: 12.

This clonotype was detected ten times or more. The chain uses TRBV28 and TRBJ2-2, with TRBD2 as a possible D gene (5 bases). Trimming stripped 6 bases from V and 6 bases from J, with 20 bases between. CDR1 is MDHEN, CDR2 SYDVKM, per germline. This CDR3 is 16 amino acids long. Here the CDR3 DNA reads TGTGCCAGCAGAGTAGAACTACTAGGGCACTCCGGGGAGCTGTTTTTT. Its protein is CASRVELLGHSGELFF.

The chain employs TRBV20-1 and TRBJ2-4; TRBD1 aligns across 7 bases. Germline CDR1 and CDR2: DFQATT and SNEGSKA (reference sequence). Losses at the gene ends were 4 bases for V and 3 bases for J; bases not matched to a gene: 6. The CDR3 extends over 14 amino acids. Written as DNA, the CDR3 is TGCAGTGCTATAGGGGGCGGAGGCAAAAACATTCAGTACTTC. This gives the protein CSAIGGGGKNIQYF.

This clonotype was picked up a small number of times. The CDR3 protein is CASSSRAGNTGELFF. The DNA of the CDR3 is TGTGCCAGCAGCTCCCGAGCGGGGAACACCGGGGAGCTGTTTTTT. The rearrangement joins TRBV7-8 to TRBJ2-2, with TRBD2 as a possible D gene (6 bases). Germline lookup yields CDR1 SGHVS and CDR2 FQNEAQ. Trimming left V 4 bases short and J 1 base short, with 10 bases between. The CDR3 is 15 amino acids.

The chain couples TRBV5-1 to TRBJ2-4; D is uncertain. The V and J ends lost 1 base and 5 bases respectively, with 7 bases between them. The germline V gene has CDR1 SGHRS and CDR2 YFSETQ. The CDR3 runs 13 residues. In DNA form, the CDR3 reads TGCGCCAGCAGCTTGCGGCCGGAAAACATTCAGTACTTC. This gives the protein CASSLRPENIQYF.

This clonotype appeared a few times. In DNA, the CDR3 is TGTGCCAGCAGTTACCCAGGGTCCTTCCTAACCGGGGAGCTGTTTTTT. Its protein product is CASSYPGSFLTGELFF. This chain links TRBV6-5 with TRBJ2-2; maybe TRBD1 (5 bases). Per the germline V gene, CDR1 is MNHEY and CDR2 is SVGAGI. The CDR3 has 16 residues. V lost 2 bases and J 5 bases, leaving 15 bases between the germline ends.

This clonotype was observed many times. The rearrangement joins TRBV7-8 to TRBJ2-7, with a possible D match to TRBD2 (6 bases). The V end was cut by 1 base, the J end by 4 bases, with 20 bases between. The CDR3 loop spans 17 amino acids. The germline V gene encodes CDR1 SGHVS and CDR2 FQNEAQ. CDR3 nucleotides: TGTGCCAGCAGCTTAGGTCGACTAGTCGCCCGACCTTACGAGCAGTACTTC. It encodes CASSLGRLVARPYEQYF.

In this sample, this clonotype turned up many times. The genes are TRBV6-2 or TRBV6-3 and TRBJ1-2, with a tentative D call TRBD1 (5 bases). This CDR3 contains 13 residues. The V end was cut by 5 bases, the J end by 7 bases, with 14 bases between. CDR1 MNHEY and CDR2 SVGEGT come from the germline V gene. CDR3 DNA sequence: TGTGCCAGCAGTGCGGGGACCGCCTTTGGCTACACCTTC. It encodes CASSAGTAFGYTF.

This chain's CDR3 is CSVEQPPGGSGYTF. The DNA for the CDR3 is TGCAGCGTTGAACAACCTCCCGGGGGCTCTGGCTACACCTTC. The chain uses TRBV29-1 and TRBJ1-2, with TRBD1 as a possible D gene (6 bases). Germline CDR1 and CDR2: SQVTM and ANQGSEA. V shed 2 bases and J shed 7 bases, with 17 bases lying between them. There are 14 residues in the CDR3.